A selection of T cell receptor beta chains follows, all from one sample in a study of T cells in Graves' hyperthyroidism and ophthalmopathy. TCRdb itself ran the multiplex PCR reads through MiXCR, one entry per CDR3 protein. The table includes hundreds of thousands of distinct CDR3 sequences, under 20% detected once. The source material was blood. The receptors originated from a woman younger than 30 with Graves' hyperthyroidism. The conserved cysteine and the conserved F or W are not part of the CDR3 here.

v_call | cdr3_aa
TRBV20-1 | SARRWVGSTNTEAF
TRBV20-1 | SARVPGTGNSEAF
TRBV6-4 | ASTGDGYEQY
TRBV7-8 | ASSLRRLSSYEQY
TRBV6-5 | ASSYAGQGREQY
TRBV12-3/TRBV12-4 | ASSSRRWRDTEAF
TRBV6-1 | ASSVAFVVKNTEAF
TRBV4-2 | ASSLPGTGGAGGTNTGELF
TRBV6-4 | ASSQTRSPKNIQY
TRBV20-1 | SARSGTGGLLGNQPQH
TRBV11-2 | ASSLGAQGSYEQY
TRBV7-3 | ASSPSDRGEPEAF
TRBV2 | ASKGRANYEQY
TRBV28 | ASSLDLGTAIYGYT
TRBV5-1 | ASSLDGVTGNTIY
TRBV5-1 | ASSLAPAGGLYEQY
TRBV5-1 | ASSWARGPNTGELF
TRBV4-1 | ASSPQQGAGYEQY
TRBV5-1 | ASSFTRTEETQY
TRBV9 | ASSVDAGGRFPIY
TRBV28 | ASSEGIDSPQH
TRBV12-5 | ASARGSNQPQH